The present T cell receptor beta chain was sequenced within a study of siplizumab effects on memory and regulatory T cells. Assay: immunoSEQ multiplex PCR; the TCRdb copy retains only in-frame clones and omits some. This repertoire shows thousands of clones, over 60% found once; its top ten account for around two thirds. Trimming took off 5 bases at V and 3 bases at J, with 13 bases between the two ends. Germline loops: CDR1 SNHLY, CDR2 FYNNEI. The CDR3 is 15 amino acids. The chain is built from TRBV2 and TRBJ2-2; the D gene is possibly TRBD2 (5 bases). This receptor was taken from a human donor in good health. Sequencing input: effector memory CD8+ T cells sorted from blood. Indicated subset: unstimulated CD8+ effector memory T cells. This CDR3 reads CASSPRTRYTGELFF. CDR3 sequence (DNA): TGTGCCAGCAGTCCCCGGACTCGATACACCGGGGAGCTGTTTTTT.